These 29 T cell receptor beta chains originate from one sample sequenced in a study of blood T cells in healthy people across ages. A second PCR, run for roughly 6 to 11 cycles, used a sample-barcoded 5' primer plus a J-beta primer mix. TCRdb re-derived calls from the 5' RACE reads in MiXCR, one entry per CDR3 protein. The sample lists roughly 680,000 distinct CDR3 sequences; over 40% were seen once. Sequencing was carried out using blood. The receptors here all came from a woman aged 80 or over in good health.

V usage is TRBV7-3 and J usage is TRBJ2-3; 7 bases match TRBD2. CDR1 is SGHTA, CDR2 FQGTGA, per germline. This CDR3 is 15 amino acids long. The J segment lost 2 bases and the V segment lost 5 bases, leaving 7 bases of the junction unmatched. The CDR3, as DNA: TGTGCCAGCAGCCGGATGGGGACTACCACAGATACGCAGTATTTT. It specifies CASSRMGTTTDTQYF.

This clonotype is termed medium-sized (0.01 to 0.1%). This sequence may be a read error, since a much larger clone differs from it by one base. The CDR3 DNA is TGTGCCAGCAGCGGCAGGGTCAACACTGAAGCTTTCTTT. Residues: CASSGRVNTEAFF. The chain employs TRBV7-3 and TRBJ1-1; maybe TRBD1 (5 bases). The CDR3 is 13 residues long. Germline V gene data show CDR1 as SGHTA and CDR2 as FQGTGA. Trimming cost V 5 bases and J 2 bases, with 9 bases left between them.

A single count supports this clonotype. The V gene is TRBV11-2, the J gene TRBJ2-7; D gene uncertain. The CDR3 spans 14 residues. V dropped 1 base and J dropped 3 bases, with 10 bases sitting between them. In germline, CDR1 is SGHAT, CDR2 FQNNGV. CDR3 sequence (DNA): TGTGCCAGCAGCTTAGGGGTCCCATTCTACGAGCAGTACTTC. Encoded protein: CASSLGVPFYEQYF.

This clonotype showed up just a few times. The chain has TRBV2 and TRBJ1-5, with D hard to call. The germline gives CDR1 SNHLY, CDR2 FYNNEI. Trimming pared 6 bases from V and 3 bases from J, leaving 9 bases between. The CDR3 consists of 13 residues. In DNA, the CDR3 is TGTGCCAGCAGACAGAACTACAATCAGCCCCAGCATTTT. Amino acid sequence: CASRQNYNQPQHF.

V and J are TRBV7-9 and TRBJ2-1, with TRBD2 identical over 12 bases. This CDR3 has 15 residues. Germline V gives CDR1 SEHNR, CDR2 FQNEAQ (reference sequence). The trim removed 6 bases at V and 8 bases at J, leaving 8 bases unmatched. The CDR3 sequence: CASSMTSGSFDEQFF. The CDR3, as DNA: TGTGCCAGCAGTATGACTAGCGGGAGCTTCGATGAGCAGTTCTTC.

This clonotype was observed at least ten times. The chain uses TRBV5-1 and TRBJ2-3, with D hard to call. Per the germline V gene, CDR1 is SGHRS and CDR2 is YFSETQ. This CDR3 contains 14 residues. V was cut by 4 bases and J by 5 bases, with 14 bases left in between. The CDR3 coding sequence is TGCGCCAGCAGCCTAAGCTCCACCTTAGATACGCAGTATTTT. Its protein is CASSLSSTLDTQYF.

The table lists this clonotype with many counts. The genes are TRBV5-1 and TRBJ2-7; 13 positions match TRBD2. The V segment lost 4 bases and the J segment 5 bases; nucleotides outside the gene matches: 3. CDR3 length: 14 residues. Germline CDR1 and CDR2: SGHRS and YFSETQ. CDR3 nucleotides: TGCGCCAGCAGCCCCGGGACTAGCGGGAACGAGCAGTACTTC. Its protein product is CASSPGTSGNEQYF.

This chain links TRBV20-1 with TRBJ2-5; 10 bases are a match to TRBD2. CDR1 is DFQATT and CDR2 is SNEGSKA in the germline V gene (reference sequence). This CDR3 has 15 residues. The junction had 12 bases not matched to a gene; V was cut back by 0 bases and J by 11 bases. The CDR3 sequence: CSARDPLAGANEQYF. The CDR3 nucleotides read TGCAGTGCTAGAGATCCTCTAGCGGGGGCGAATGAGCAGTACTTC.

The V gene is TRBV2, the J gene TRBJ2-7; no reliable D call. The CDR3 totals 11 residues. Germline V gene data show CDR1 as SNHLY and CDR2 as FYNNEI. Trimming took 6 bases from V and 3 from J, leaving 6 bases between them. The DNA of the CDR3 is TGTGCCAGCAGCCCCATCTACGAGCAGTACTTC. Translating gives CASSPIYEQYF.

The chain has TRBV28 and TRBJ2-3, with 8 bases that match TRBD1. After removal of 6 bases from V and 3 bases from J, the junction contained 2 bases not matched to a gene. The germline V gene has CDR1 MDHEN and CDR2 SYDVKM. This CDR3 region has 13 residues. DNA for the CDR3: TGTGCCAGCAGACGGGACAGGACAGATACGCAGTATTTT. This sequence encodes CASRRDRTDTQYF.

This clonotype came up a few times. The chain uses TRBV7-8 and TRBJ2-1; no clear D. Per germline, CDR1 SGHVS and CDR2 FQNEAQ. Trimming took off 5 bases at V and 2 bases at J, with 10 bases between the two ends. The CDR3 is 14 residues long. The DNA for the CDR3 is TGTGCCAGCAGCCCCAAGAGGACCTACAATGAGCAGTTCTTC. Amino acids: CASSPKRTYNEQFF.

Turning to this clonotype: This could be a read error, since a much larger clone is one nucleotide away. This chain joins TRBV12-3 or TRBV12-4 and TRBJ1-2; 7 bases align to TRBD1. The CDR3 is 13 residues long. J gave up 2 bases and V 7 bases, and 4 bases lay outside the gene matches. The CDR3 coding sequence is TGTGCCAGCACCCTACAGGGGAACTATGGCTACACCTTC. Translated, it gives CASTLQGNYGYTF.

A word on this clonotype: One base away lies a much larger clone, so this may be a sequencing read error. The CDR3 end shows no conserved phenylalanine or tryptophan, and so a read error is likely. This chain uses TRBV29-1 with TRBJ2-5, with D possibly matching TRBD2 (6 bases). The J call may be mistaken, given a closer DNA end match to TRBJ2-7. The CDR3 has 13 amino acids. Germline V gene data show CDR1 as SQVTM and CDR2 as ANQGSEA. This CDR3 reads CSVEGGGVNEQYL. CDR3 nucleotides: TGCAGCGTTGAAGGGGGAGGCGTCAACGAGCAGTACCTC.

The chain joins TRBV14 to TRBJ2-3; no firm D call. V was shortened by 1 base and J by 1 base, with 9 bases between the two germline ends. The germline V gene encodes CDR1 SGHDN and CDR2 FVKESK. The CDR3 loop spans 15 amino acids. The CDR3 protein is CASSQVSVGTDTQYF. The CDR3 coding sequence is TGTGCCAGCAGCCAAGTCAGCGTCGGCACAGATACGCAGTATTTT.

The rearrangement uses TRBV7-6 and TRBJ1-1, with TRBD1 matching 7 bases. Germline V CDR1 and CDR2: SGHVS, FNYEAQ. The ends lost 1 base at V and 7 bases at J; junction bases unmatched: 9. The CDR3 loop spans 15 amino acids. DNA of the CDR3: TGTGCCAGCAGCTTAGAGCATGACAGGGTCATTGAAGCTTTCTTT. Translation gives CASSLEHDRVIEAFF.

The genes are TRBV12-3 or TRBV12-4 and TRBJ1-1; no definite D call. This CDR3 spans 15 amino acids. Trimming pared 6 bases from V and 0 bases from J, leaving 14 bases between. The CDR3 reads CASRGARSLNTEAFF. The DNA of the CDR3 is TGTGCCAGCAGGGGAGCAAGGAGCCTGAACACTGAAGCTTTCTTT.

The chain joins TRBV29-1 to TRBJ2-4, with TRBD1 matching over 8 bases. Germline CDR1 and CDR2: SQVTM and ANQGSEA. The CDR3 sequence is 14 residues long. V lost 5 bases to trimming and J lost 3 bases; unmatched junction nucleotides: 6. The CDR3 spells CSVSRGQSKNIQYF. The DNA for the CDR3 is TGCAGCGTTAGCAGGGGGCAGAGCAAAAACATTCAGTACTTC.

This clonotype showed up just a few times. The CDR3 protein is CASSLVASGRETQYF. CDR3 nucleotide sequence: TGTGCCAGCAGCTTGGTAGCTAGCGGGAGGGAGACCCAGTACTTC. This rearrangement joins TRBV5-6 to TRBJ2-5, with 11 bases that match TRBD2. The V and J ends lost 0 bases and 5 bases, in that order; junction bases with no gene match: 3. CDR1 and CDR2 from the germline V gene are SGHDT and YYEEEE. The CDR3 is 15 residues long. Combining the CDR3 with reference TRBV5-6 and TRBJ2-5 gives the whole variable domain DAGVTQSPTHLIKTRGQQVTLRCSPKSGHDTVSWYQQALGQGPQFIFQYYEEEERQRGNFPDRFSGHQFPNYSSELNVNALLLGDSALYLCASSLVASGRETQYFGPGTRLLVL.

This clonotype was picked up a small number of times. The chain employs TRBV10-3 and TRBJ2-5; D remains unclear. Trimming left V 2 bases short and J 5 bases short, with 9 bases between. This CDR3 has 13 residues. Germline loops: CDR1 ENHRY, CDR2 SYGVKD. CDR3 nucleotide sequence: TGTGCCATCAGTGAGAAGCAGGAGGAGACCCAGTACTTC. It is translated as CAISEKQEETQYF.

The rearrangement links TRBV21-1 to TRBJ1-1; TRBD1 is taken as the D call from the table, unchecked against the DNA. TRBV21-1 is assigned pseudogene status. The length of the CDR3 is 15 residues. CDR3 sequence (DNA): TGTGCCAGCTCCCCTCTCAGGGAACAGAACACTGAAGCTTTCTTT. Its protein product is CASSPLREQNTEAFF.

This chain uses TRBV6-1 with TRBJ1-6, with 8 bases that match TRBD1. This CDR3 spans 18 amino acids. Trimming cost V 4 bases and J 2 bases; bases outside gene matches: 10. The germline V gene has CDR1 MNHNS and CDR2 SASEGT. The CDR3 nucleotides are TGTGCCAGCAGTGGACTTTCGACAGGGGAGCCCTATAATTCACCCCTCCACTTT. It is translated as CASSGLSTGEPYNSPLHF.

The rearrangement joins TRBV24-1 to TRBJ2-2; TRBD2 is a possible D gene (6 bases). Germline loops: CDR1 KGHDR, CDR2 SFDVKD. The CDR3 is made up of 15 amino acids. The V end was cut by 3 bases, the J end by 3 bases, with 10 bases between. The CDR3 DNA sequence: TGTGCCACCAGTGATGGGGACTCCTACACCGGGGAGCTGTTTTTT. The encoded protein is CATSDGDSYTGELFF.

CDR3 nucleotides: TGTGCCAGCAGTTTAGTCCGGGAAACCGGGGAGCTGTTTTTT. Amino acids: CASSLVRETGELFF. The J gene is TRBJ2-2, the V gene TRBV12-3 or TRBV12-4, with a possible D match to TRBD2 (5 bases). Trimming pared 1 base from V and 5 bases from J, leaving 8 bases between. The CDR3 extends over 14 amino acids.

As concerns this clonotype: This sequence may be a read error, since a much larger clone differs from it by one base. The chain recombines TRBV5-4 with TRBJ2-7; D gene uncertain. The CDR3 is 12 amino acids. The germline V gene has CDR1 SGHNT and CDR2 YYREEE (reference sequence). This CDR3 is CANSTDTAEQYF. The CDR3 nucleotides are TGTGCCAACAGCACCGACACCGCCGAGCAGTACTTC.

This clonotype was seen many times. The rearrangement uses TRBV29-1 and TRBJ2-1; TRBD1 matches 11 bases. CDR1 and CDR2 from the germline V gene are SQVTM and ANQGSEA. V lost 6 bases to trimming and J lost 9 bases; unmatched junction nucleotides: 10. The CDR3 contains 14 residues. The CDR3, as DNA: TGCAGCGTAGGTCGGGACAGGGGGGTCGGTGAGCAGTTCTTC. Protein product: CSVGRDRGVGEQFF.

CDR3 in DNA: TGTGCCAGCAGAAGGAGAACGCAGTATTTT. This gives the protein CASRRRTQYF. This chain connects TRBV2 to TRBJ2-3; D gene ambiguous. Trimming stripped 6 bases from V and 9 bases from J, with 7 bases between. The CDR3 contains 10 residues. Germline CDR1 is SNHLY and CDR2 is FYNNEI.

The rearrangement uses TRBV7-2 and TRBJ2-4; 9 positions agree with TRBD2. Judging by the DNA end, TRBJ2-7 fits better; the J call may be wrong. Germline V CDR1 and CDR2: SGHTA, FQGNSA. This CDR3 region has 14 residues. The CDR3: CASSVAGEPYEQYF. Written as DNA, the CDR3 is TGTGCCAGCTCCGTAGCGGGAGAACCCTACGAGCAGTACTTC.

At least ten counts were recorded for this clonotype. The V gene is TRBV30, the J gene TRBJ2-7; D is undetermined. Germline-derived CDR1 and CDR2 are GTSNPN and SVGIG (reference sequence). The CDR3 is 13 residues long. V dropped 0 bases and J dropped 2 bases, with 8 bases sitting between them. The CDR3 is CAWSVGLAYEQYF. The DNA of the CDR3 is TGTGCCTGGAGTGTAGGGCTAGCCTACGAGCAGTACTTC.

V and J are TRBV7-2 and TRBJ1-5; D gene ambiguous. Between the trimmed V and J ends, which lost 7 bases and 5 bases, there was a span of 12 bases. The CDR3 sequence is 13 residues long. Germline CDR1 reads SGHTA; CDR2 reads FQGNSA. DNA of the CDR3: TGTGCCAGCAACTTCCAAAGGGATCAGCCCCAGCATTTT. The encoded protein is CASNFQRDQPQHF.